This record concerns one T cell receptor beta chain sequence. With 6 bases clipped from V and 2 bases from J, the junction kept 6 bases outside the gene matches. The CDR3 consists of 14 residues. CDR1 is MNHEY, CDR2 SVGAGI, per germline. Enrolment of Seattle patients took place during active infection, and they were followed longitudinally. This specimen comes from a study of blood T cell repertoires in COVID-19. Looking at the study overall: The cDNA or gDNA used as material had been derived from T cells, B-cell-depleted T cells, or PBMCs.

Original handling: Reference gene primers were amplified, and this amplification served to estimate nucleated cell counts. Profiled with immunoSEQ multiplex PCR; TCRdb holds only in-frame clones, not every one. V and J calls plus clone size are reproduced from that table; the DNA served to infer D and trimming. The sample carries under 95,000 clones, about 85% recorded once. The sequence was collected from a woman older than 75 with COVID-19, enrolled during active disease. This chain joins TRBV6-5 and TRBJ2-7, with 8 bases identical to TRBD1. The source material was peripheral blood. In DNA form, the CDR3 reads TGTGCCAGCAGCGACAGGGGACGGACCTACGAGCAGTACTTC. Translation: CASSDRGRTYEQYF.